The sequence of this T cell receptor (beta chain) was determined in a study of neurological immune-mediated disorders (dated by TCRdb to about 2019). For context, the study as a whole: Using UMI-based sequencing, the study compared peripheral blood TCR-beta repertoires from patients with HTLV-I-associated myelopathy (HAM/TSP), patients with multiple sclerosis, and healthy controls. Longitudinal HAM/TSP and healthy donors were sampled at 3 time-points each (about 3-40 month intervals). Alongside PBMC samples, the set of 106 TCR-beta libraries contained longitudinal samples, technical triplicates, and paired CD4+ and CD8+ T-cell subsets that had been sorted. The cohort was made up of about 68 subjects, consisting of some 14 HAM/TSP patients, about 34 multiple sclerosis patients and around 20 healthy controls.

This specimen's time point label, interpreted: longitudinal time-point 3. Libraries from unsorted PBMCs were made from 2 million PBMCs kept in RNAlater at -80 degrees C until RNA extraction. Peripheral blood was subjected to Ficoll-Hypaque density gradient centrifugation to isolate PBMCs, which were then cryopreserved in liquid nitrogen. Per the germline V gene (reference sequence), SEHNR is the CDR1 and FQNEAQ is the CDR2. Trimming takes 1 base from V and 1 base from J, and the germline ends sit 12 bases apart. The CDR3 goes from the cysteine to the phenylalanine over 16 residues. Just the 48-base CDR3 DNA is kept, in frame starting at base 1. This clonotype has at least ten counts. The antigen it binds to is not known. Within one base of it there is no much larger clone, and no base qualities were kept. The full study reports these points: The highest TCR clonal expansion was observed in HAM/TSP patients, whereas the lowest was observed in MS patients, even when compared with healthy controls. Expanded clones from different subjects shared no identical CDR3 amino acid sequences, which suggests that TCR-beta repertoires were private in all groups.

To synthesize cDNA, template-switch 5'RACE was performed with a primer carrying a 10-nucleotide random unique molecular identifier so that each TCR transcript was tagged. Each sequencing run produced over 180 million TCR-beta sequences covering 15-18 subjects. Total RNA was extracted with the RNeasy kit. The KAPA Real-time Library Amplification kit was used to amplify TCR-beta VDJ regions with primers targeting the TCR constant region and the 5'RACE anchor. Sample indexes and Illumina adaptors were added in a first PCR, after which library yield was increased in a second PCR. After purification with Ampure beads, the TCR product of roughly 650 bp was size-selected on a 2% E-gel SizeSelection system. Before pooling, library quality was checked on a Bioanalyzer, concentration was measured with Qubit, and libraries were quantified with the Kapa Library Quantification kit. Libraries were sequenced paired-end 2 x 150 bp on an Illumina HiSeq 2500. To increase sequence diversity, about 23-32% phiX was spiked into each library pool. As for the authors' bioinformatics: Quality-filtered reads were processed with the UMI-based MiGEC pipeline, and over 90% of raw TCR sequences were removed by the MiGEC pipeline during error correction. IMGT germline references were used for alignment of VDJ genes, and clonotypes were defined by a unique CDR3 amino acid sequence together with V-J genes. Clonal expansion, Shannon diversity and CDR3 relatedness (CalcPairwiseDistances, ClusterSamples) were evaluated with VDJtools, and phylogenetic trees were built with CLCbio workbench. Clones with at least 8 unique UMIs were defined as expanded, with this threshold being based on coefficient-of-variation modelling across technical triplicates. TCRdb reprocessing: public reads trimmed at Q25 with fastp, clones called with MiXCR, in-frame beta chains kept. Rows with a matching CDR3 protein are joined into one entry that keeps the most common DNA and genes. TCRdb, not the authors, supplied the V and J calls. In this sample the table shows roughly 49,000 distinct CDR3 sequences, about 12% of which occur a single time. Approximately 9% of the sample is taken by the ten largest.

This receptor was identified in a male donor with HTLV-1-associated myelopathy (HAM/TSP). Sequencing input: PBMCs. The V gene is TRBV7-9 and the J gene is TRBJ2-3; the D gene is perhaps TRBD2, from 6 matching bases. The CDR3 region reads CASSLVQGGGTDTQYF. Here is the DNA: TGTGCCAGCAGCTTAGTTCAGGGAGGCGGCACAGATACGCAGTATTTT.